These 13 T cell receptor beta chains came from one sample sequenced in a study of blood T cell repertoires in COVID-19. The data were produced by immunoSEQ multiplex PCR, yet TCRdb's version contains in-frame clones alone and is incomplete. In the table there are some 200,000 clones, roughly 90% of which are singletons. Sequenced material: peripheral blood. The receptor source for this set is a woman in her 70s with acute or convalescent COVID-19.

The chain joins TRBV4-3 to TRBJ2-7; 14 bases are shared with TRBD2. The CDR3 covers 15 residues. Germline V CDR1 and CDR2: LGHNA, YSLEER. Trimming took 4 bases from V and 6 from J; bases not matched to a gene: 5. CDR3 protein: CASSRRLAGGLEQYF. CDR3 bases: TGCGCCAGCAGCCGGAGACTAGCGGGAGGGCTCGAGCAGTACTTC.

The chain is built from TRBV4-3 and TRBJ1-2; weak D call: TRBD1 (5 bases). Trimming removed 2 bases at V and 7 bases at J, with 11 bases between. In germline, CDR1 is LGHNA, CDR2 YSLEER. This CDR3 spans 13 amino acids. The CDR3: CASSQRQGTGYTF. CDR3 DNA: TGCGCCAGCAGCCAAAGGCAGGGAACTGGCTACACCTTC.

The chain carries TRBV4-1 and TRBJ1-1; the D gene is possibly TRBD1 (5 bases). Trimming pared 3 bases from V and 0 bases from J, leaving 20 bases between. CDR3 length: 18 amino acids. Germline V gene lookup returns CDR1 MGHRA and CDR2 YSYEKL. CDR3 in DNA: TGCGCCAGCAGCCACAGAAGGGGCAGGTCAACCTTGAACACTGAAGCTTTCTTT. It yields the protein CASSHRRGRSTLNTEAFF.

The chain recombines TRBV24-1 with TRBJ2-5; D is undetermined. The V and J ends lost 3 bases and 4 bases respectively, with 8 bases between them. Germline CDR1 is KGHDR and CDR2 is SFDVKD. The CDR3 has 13 residues. In nucleotides, the CDR3 is TGTGCCACCAGTGATGCCAGGTCAGAGACCCAGTACTTC. It codes for CATSDARSETQYF.

The chain links TRBV5-5 to TRBJ2-1; D gene uncertain. This CDR3 has 17 amino acids. Germline CDR1 SGHKS, CDR2 YYEKEE (reference sequence). V was cut by 4 bases and J by 0 bases, with 17 bases left in between. The CDR3 sequence is CASSPVRRRLSYNEQFF. CDR3 bases: TGTGCCAGCAGCCCGGTCCGACGGCGACTCTCCTACAATGAGCAGTTCTTC.

This clone has a single count. The CDR3 bases are TGTGCCAGCAGTTACGGCAGGGTTGGGGCCAACGTCCTGACTTTC. Protein: CASSYGRVGANVLTF. The rearrangement uses TRBV6-5 and TRBJ2-6; tentative D call: TRBD1 (5 bases). Germline CDR1 MNHEY, CDR2 SVGAGI. This CDR3 has 15 residues. Trimming left V 2 bases short and J 3 bases short, with 8 bases between.

This chain links TRBV6-5 with TRBJ2-7; 7 nucleotides agree with TRBD1. CDR1 MNHEY and CDR2 SVGAGI come from the germline V gene. V shed 0 bases, J shed 6 bases, and the junction held 2 bases outside the gene matches. CDR3 size: 13 residues. CDR3 loop: CASSYSRGFEQYF. The DNA of the CDR3 is TGTGCCAGCAGTTACTCCAGGGGGTTCGAGCAGTACTTC.

This clone appeared once. This chain joins TRBV5-4 and TRBJ2-4, with 11 bases aligning to TRBD2. This CDR3 has 15 residues. The J segment lost 5 bases and the V segment lost 0 bases, leaving 1 base of the junction unmatched. Germline V gene sequence: CDR1 SGHNT, CDR2 YYREEE (reference sequence). The DNA for the CDR3 is TGTGCCAGCAGCTTGGGTAGCGGGGGGGAAAACATTCAGTACTTC. Encoded protein: CASSLGSGGENIQYF. The entire variable domain, with the rest obtained from reference TRBV5-4 and TRBJ2-4, is as follows: ETGVTQSPTHLIKTRGQQVTLRCSSQSGHNTVSWYQQALGQGPQFIFQYYREEENGRGNFPPRFSGLQFPNYSSELNVNALELDDSALYLCASSLGSGGENIQYFGAGTRLSVL.

Comments on this clone: This same CDR3 is encoded by further DNA sequences in the sample. The J gene is TRBJ2-3, the V gene TRBV18; D gene unclear. Trimming removed 6 bases from V and 0 bases from J, with 7 bases in between. Per the germline V gene, CDR1 is KGHSH and CDR2 is LQKENI. The CDR3 has 13 residues. The DNA for the CDR3 is TGTGCCAGCTCCCCCTTGAGCACAGATACGCAGTATTTT. This codes for CASSPLSTDTQYF. Drawing the rest from reference TRBV18 and TRBJ2-3, the complete variable domain is NAGVMQNPRHLVRRRGQEARLRCSPMKGHSHVYWYRQLPEEGLKFMVYLQKENIIDESGMPKERFSAEFPKEGPSILRIQQVVRGDSAAYFCASSPLSTDTQYFGPGTRLTVL.

This clone was picked up one time. The genes are TRBV27 and TRBJ2-7, with 14 bases fitting TRBD2. Trimming at V came to 1 base and at J to 5 bases, leaving 4 bases not matched to a gene. This CDR3 has 16 amino acids. Looked up from germline, CDR1 is MNHEY and CDR2 is SMNVEV (reference sequence). CDR3 protein: CASSLLTSGRANEQYF. CDR3 sequence (DNA): TGTGCCAGCAGTTTATTGACTAGCGGGAGGGCCAACGAGCAGTACTTC.

The rearrangement joins TRBV10-1 to TRBJ2-4, with D possibly TRBD1 on 6 matching bases. Germline CDR1 WNHNN, CDR2 SYGVQD (reference sequence). The CDR3 loop spans 13 amino acids. V lost 4 bases, J lost 5 bases, and 9 bases lay in between. The CDR3 spells CASSAGAENIQYF. The CDR3 nucleotides read TGCGCCAGCAGTGCAGGGGCGGAAAACATTCAGTACTTC.

The CDR3 region is CASRDRYTEAFF. CDR3 coding DNA: TGTGCCAGCAGAGACAGGTACACTGAAGCTTTCTTT. The chain combines TRBV5-6 with TRBJ1-1, with a possible D match to TRBD1 (6 bases). The CDR3 totals 12 residues. The germline V and J ends were trimmed by 5 bases and 3 bases, with 8 bases remaining between them. Per the germline V gene, CDR1 is SGHDT and CDR2 is YYEEEE.

About this clone itself: The germline gene is not matched at one end of the junction; a read error may be the cause. V usage is TRBV5-6 and J usage is TRBJ2-5; 7 bases agree with TRBD1. In germline, CDR1 is SGHDT, CDR2 YYEEEE. The CDR3 covers 13 residues. CDR3: CASRFAGTEAQYF. The CDR3 DNA is TGTGCCAGCAGGTTTGCCGGGACAGAGGCCCAGTACTTC.